This passage covers 21 T cell receptor beta chains from one sample sequenced in a study of metastatic and nonmetastatic thyroid tumors. TCRdb re-analyzed the PCR reads through MiXCR. This sample yields tens of thousands of clones, of which 20% are seen a single time; roughly 4.4% belongs to the top ten. All patients reached thyroid surgery having received no treatment beforehand. Sequencing was performed on adjacent normal tissue. The receptor source for this set is a female donor with papillary thyroid cancer or a benign thyroid nodule (not recorded which). Some clones in this sample may be carry-over from other donors' samples.

There are a few counts of this clone. This sequence joins TRBV2 and TRBJ1-6; a possible D gene is TRBD1 (5 bases). The CDR3 consists of 15 residues. V was clipped by 5 bases and J by 5 bases, with 13 bases between them. Germline CDR1 SNHLY, CDR2 FYNNEI. The chain's CDR3 is CASSQFLQDNSPLHF. The CDR3 DNA sequence: TGTGCCAGCAGTCAATTCCTACAGGATAATTCACCCCTCCACTTT.

This clone came up a few times. CDR3 DNA sequence: TGTGCCAGCACCGAGCTAGGGGGTAGCTATGGCTACACCTTC. This translates into CASTELGGSYGYTF. The chain has TRBV6-1 and TRBJ1-2; weak D call: TRBD1 (6 bases). V gave up 7 bases and J gave up 4 bases, with 16 bases separating them. This CDR3 is built from 14 residues. Per germline, CDR1 MNHNS and CDR2 SASEGT.

The V and J genes are TRBV2 and TRBJ2-1; the D gene is possibly TRBD1 (5 bases). CDR3 length equals 13 residues. The germline V gene encodes CDR1 SNHLY and CDR2 FYNNEI. V was trimmed by 7 bases and J by 10 bases, leaving 17 bases between them. The CDR3 region is CASTGNSRSEQFF. CDR3 DNA sequence: TGTGCCAGCACAGGGAATAGTCGAAGCGAGCAGTTCTTC.

The table lists this clone with many counts. V is TRBV28 and J is TRBJ1-5, with 9 bases fitting TRBD1. Germline CDR1 MDHEN, CDR2 SYDVKM. This CDR3 has 13 amino acids. V was clipped by 4 bases and J by 11 bases; unmatched bases: 6. The CDR3 region is CASSSRDRESQHF. DNA for the CDR3: TGTGCCAGCAGTTCCCGGGACAGGGAGTCCCAGCATTTT.

This clone has ten or more counts. This chain connects TRBV5-1 to TRBJ1-2, with a weak D call TRBD1 (5 bases). CDR3 size: 13 residues. Germline CDR1 and CDR2: SGHRS and YFSETQ. Deletions cut 0 bases from V and 7 bases from J, with 10 bases between. The CDR3 sequence: CASSLEGRGGYTF. CDR3 bases: TGCGCCAGCAGCTTGGAAGGAAGGGGTGGCTACACCTTC.

This clone is labeled medium-sized. V usage is TRBV6-2 or TRBV6-3 and J usage is TRBJ2-7; D perhaps matches TRBD1 (6 bases). CDR3 length: 15 amino acids. The V gene's germline CDR1 is MNHEY and CDR2 SVGEGT. Trimming left V 4 bases short and J 0 bases short, with 13 bases between. Here the CDR3 reads CASSSQGHNSYEQYF. The CDR3 nucleotides read TGTGCCAGCAGTTCACAGGGTCATAACTCCTACGAGCAGTACTTC.

In its sample, this clone was seen many times. A clone one base away is much larger, so this may be a read error. In the same sample, other DNA sequences code for this CDR3. The CDR3: CASSFVRFYGYTF. The CDR3 region has the DNA TGTGCCAGCAGTTTCGTTCGCTTCTACGGCTACACCTTC. This sequence joins TRBV12-3 or TRBV12-4 and TRBJ1-2; D gene uncertain. The CDR3 is made up of 13 amino acids. Trimming pared 3 bases from V and 8 bases from J, leaving 13 bases between.

This clone was picked up a small number of times. The chain is built from TRBV27 and TRBJ2-6; 7 bases fit TRBD1. The CDR3 consists of 19 residues. The V segment lost 4 bases and the J segment 0 bases; nucleotides outside the gene matches: 12. Germline values: CDR1 MNHEY, CDR2 SMNVEV (reference sequence). The CDR3 DNA is TGTGCCAGCAGTTCGCCGGGACAGCATCCAGACTCTGGGGCCAACGTCCTGACTTTC. As protein: CASSSPGQHPDSGANVLTF.

The rearrangement joins TRBV11-2 to TRBJ2-3, with 13 bases aligning to TRBD2. Germline assignment: CDR1 SGHAT and CDR2 FQNNGV. CDR3 length: 16 amino acids. V lost 4 bases to trimming and J lost 6 bases; unmatched junction nucleotides: 7. The DNA for the CDR3 is TGTGCCAGCAGCTCACGGACTAGCGGGAGTGGGGATACGCAGTATTTT. This translates into CASSSRTSGSGDTQYF.

This clone ranks as medium-sized (0.01 to 0.1%). The V gene is TRBV11-1, the J gene TRBJ2-7; 10 bases line up with TRBD1. The CDR3 contains 12 residues. Germline V gene data show CDR1 as SGHAT and CDR2 as FQDESV (reference sequence). The J segment lost 6 bases and the V segment lost 4 bases, leaving 0 bases of the junction unmatched. Here the CDR3 DNA reads TGTGCCAGCAGCTGGACAGGGGGCGAGCAGTACTTC. Translating gives CASSWTGGEQYF.

This clone was recorded many times. This chain connects TRBV5-1 to TRBJ2-3; TRBD1 aligns across 8 bases. The junction had 9 bases not matched to a gene; V was cut back by 5 bases and J by 4 bases. Per the germline V gene, CDR1 is SGHRS and CDR2 is YFSETQ. The CDR3 runs to 15 residues. The CDR3 DNA is TGCGCCAGCAGTAGTTACAGGGGGTCGGCAGATACGCAGTATTTT. Encoded protein: CASSSYRGSADTQYF.

The table lists this clone with many counts. V is TRBV3-1 and J is TRBJ1-5; D gene unclear. Trimming stripped 2 bases from V and 0 bases from J, with 5 bases between. This CDR3 region has 14 residues. Germline V gene sequence: CDR1 LGHDT, CDR2 YNNKEL (reference sequence). In DNA form, the CDR3 reads TGTGCCAGCAGCCAACAAACTAGCAATCAGCCCCAGCATTTT. Its translation is CASSQQTSNQPQHF.

This clone has only a few counts. One end of the junction is discordant with germline, which a read error may explain. V usage is TRBV6-1 and J usage is TRBJ1-1; weak D call: TRBD1 (5 bases). The V gene's germline CDR1 is MNHNS and CDR2 SASEGT. The CDR3 has 15 amino acids. The CDR3 sequence: CASSTPAEGNTEDFF. In DNA form, the CDR3 reads TGTGCCAGCAGTACCCCAGCGGAGGGGAACACTGAAGATTTCTTT.

This clone occurred many times. The chain combines TRBV4-2 with TRBJ1-4, with D maybe TRBD1 (6 bases). The germline gives CDR1 LGHNA, CDR2 YNFKEQ. Trimming cost V 1 base and J 4 bases, with 10 bases left between them. This CDR3 spans 15 amino acids. In DNA, the CDR3 is TGTGCCAGCAGCCAAGGTGACAGGATTAATGAAAAACTGTTTTTT. Amino acids: CASSQGDRINEKLFF.

In this sample, this clone turned up many times. The chain employs TRBV11-3 and TRBJ2-2; D is perhaps TRBD1 (5 bases). Germline V gene lookup returns CDR1 SGHNT and CDR2 YENEEA. V shed 1 base and J shed 6 bases, with 12 bases lying between them. The CDR3 is 15 amino acids. The CDR3 here is CASSLARASAGELFF. In DNA, the CDR3 is TGTGCCAGCAGCTTAGCCAGGGCCTCAGCCGGGGAGCTGTTTTTT.

Regarding this clone: The junction shows a germline mismatch at one end, possibly a read error. The V call is TRBV7-8, the J call TRBJ2-3; D remains ambiguous. This CDR3 has 14 residues. Germline loops: CDR1 SGHVS, CDR2 FQNEAQ. CDR3 DNA sequence: TGTGCCAGCAGCCCTGGACCGTTCACAGATATGCAGTATTTT. Translated, it gives CASSPGPFTDMQYF.

This clone has only one observation. J is TRBJ1-1 and V is TRBV20-1; 9 bases map to TRBD1. CDR3 length equals 13 residues. From germline, CDR1 is DFQATT and CDR2 SNEGSKA (reference sequence). Trimming at V came to 1 base and at J to 13 bases, leaving 10 bases not matched to a gene. For the CDR3, the DNA is TGCAGTGCTAGAGTGCCCGGGACAGGGAATGTTTTCTTT. Amino acid sequence: CSARVPGTGNVFF.

This clone was observed many times. The J gene is TRBJ2-3, the V gene TRBV10-2, with 11 bases identical to TRBD2. The CDR3 spans 16 residues. Germline V gene lookup returns CDR1 WSHSY and CDR2 SAAADI. With V trimmed by 5 bases and J by 3 bases, 7 bases remained unmatched. In nucleotides, the CDR3 is TGCGCCAGCAGTCCCAACATAGCGGGAGGGACAGATACGCAGTATTTT. It yields the protein CASSPNIAGGTDTQYF.

This clone turned up a few times. The chain recombines TRBV5-1 with TRBJ1-3; 7 bases fit TRBD1. This CDR3 has 14 amino acids. Germline loops: CDR1 SGHRS, CDR2 YFSETQ. After removal of 7 bases from V and 0 bases from J, the junction contained 4 bases not matched to a gene. Here the CDR3 reads CASQGQPSGNTIYF. Here the CDR3 DNA reads TGCGCCAGCCAGGGACAGCCCTCTGGAAACACCATATATTTT.

The chain employs TRBV5-1 and TRBJ1-2; the D gene is possibly TRBD1 (5 bases). Germline lookup yields CDR1 SGHRS and CDR2 YFSETQ. The CDR3 has 14 residues. Trimming removed 4 bases at V and 2 bases at J, with 12 bases between. CDR3 bases: TGCGCCAGCAGCATCGGGACTCCCAACTATGGCTACACCTTC. Its translation: CASSIGTPNYGYTF.

By share of the sample, this clone is medium-sized. The chain has TRBV28 and TRBJ2-7, with 8 bases aligning to TRBD1. This CDR3 is 14 amino acids long. Germline CDR1 and CDR2: MDHEN and SYDVKM. The V gene end was trimmed by 4 bases and the J gene end by 4 bases; junction bases not matched to a gene: 6. The CDR3 loop reads CASSSGTGLYEQYF. In DNA form, the CDR3 reads TGTGCCAGCAGTTCCGGGACAGGCTTATACGAGCAGTACTTC.